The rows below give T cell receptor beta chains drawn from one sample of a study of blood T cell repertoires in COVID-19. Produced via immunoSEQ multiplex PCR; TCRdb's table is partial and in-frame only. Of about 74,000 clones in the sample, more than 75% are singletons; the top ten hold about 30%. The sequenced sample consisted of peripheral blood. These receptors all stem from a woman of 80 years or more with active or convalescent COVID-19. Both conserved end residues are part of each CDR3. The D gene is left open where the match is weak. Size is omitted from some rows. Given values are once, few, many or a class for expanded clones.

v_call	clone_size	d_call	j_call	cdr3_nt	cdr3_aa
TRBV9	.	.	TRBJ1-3	TGTGCCAGCAGCGCCGTACGGGGAAACACCATATATTTT	CASSAVRGNTIYF
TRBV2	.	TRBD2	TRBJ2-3	TGTGCCAGCAGTGAAATTAAGGGGACTAGCGACACAGATACGCAGTATTTT	CASSEIKGTSDTDTQYF
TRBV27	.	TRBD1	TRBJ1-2	TGTGCCAGCGGAGAAGGGAACAGGGGCTATGGCTACACCTTC	CASGEGNRGYGYTF
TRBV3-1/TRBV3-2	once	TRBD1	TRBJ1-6	TGTGCCAGCAGAACAGGGGATTCACCCCTCCACTTT	CASRTGDSPLHF
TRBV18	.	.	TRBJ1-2	TGTGCCAGCTCACCAGTGGCGGAGATGGATCGCTACACCTTC	CASSPVAEMDRYTF
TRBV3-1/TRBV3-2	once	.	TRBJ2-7	TGTGCCAGCAGCCAATGGCAGGGGCTTACTTCCTACGAGCAGTACTTC	CASSQWQGLTSYEQYF
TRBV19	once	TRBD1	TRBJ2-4	TGTGCCAGTAGTGCGCGGACAGGGGAAGACAAAAACATTCAGTACTTC	CASSARTGEDKNIQYF
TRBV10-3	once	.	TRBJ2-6	TGTGCCATCAGTGCCAATCAACAGGAGATGGGGGCCAACGTCCTGACTTTC	CAISANQQEMGANVLTF
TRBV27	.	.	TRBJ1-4	TGTGCCAGCAGTGCCCCGCGGGGGGGCTATGAAAAACTGTTTTTT	CASSAPRGGYEKLFF
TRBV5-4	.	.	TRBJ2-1	TGTGCCAGCAGCTTGGGGGGGGGCTCCCACAATGAGCAGTTCTTC	CASSLGGGSHNEQFF
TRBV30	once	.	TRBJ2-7	TGTGCCTGGAAACAACTAGTTCGGGACGAGCAGTACTTC	CAWKQLVRDEQYF
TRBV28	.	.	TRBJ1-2	TGTGCCAGCACCGGAGGGCCTTTAAGGGGCTACACCTTC	CASTGGPLRGYTF
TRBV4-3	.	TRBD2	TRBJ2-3	TGCGCCAGCAGAGCGGGGGGCACAGATACGCAGTATTTT	CASRAGGTDTQYF
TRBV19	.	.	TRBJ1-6	TGTGCCAGTAGTAACCACAGGGTTGGATCACCCCTCCACTTT	CASSNHRVGSPLHF
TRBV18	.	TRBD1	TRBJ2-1	TGTGCCAGCTCAATTTCCGGGACAGTCCATAGGATTGACAGGTTCTTC	CASSISGTVHRIDRFF
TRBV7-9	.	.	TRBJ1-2	TGTGCCAGCAGCTCGGGAATGAGGAGTAGGAACTATGGCTACACCTTC	CASSSGMRSRNYGYTF
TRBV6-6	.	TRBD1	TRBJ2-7	TGTGCCAGCAGAAATTACGGTGGGACAGGGAATTACGAGCAGTACTTC	CASRNYGGTGNYEQYF
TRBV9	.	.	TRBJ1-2	TGTGCCAGCAGCCCTAAATCTGACAGAGATGGCTACACCTTC	CASSPKSDRDGYTF
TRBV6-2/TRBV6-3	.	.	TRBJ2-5	TGTGCCAGCAGTCGTAACAGGGCCGCTACGGAGACCCAGTACTTC	CASSRNRAATETQYF